What follows are 15 T cell receptor beta chains derived from one specimen sequenced in a study of T cells in Graves' hyperthyroidism and ophthalmopathy. From RNA transcripts, TCR beta CDR3 regions were amplified. First-round RT-PCR with HTBI primers amplified the TCR CDR3 region. MiXCR was run by TCRdb on the multiplex PCR reads, yielding one entry per CDR3 protein. The table has about 380,000 distinct CDR3 sequences, about 18% seen once. Sequenced material: blood. All receptors derive from a man between 18 and 35 years old with Graves' ophthalmopathy.

V and J are TRBV6-1 and TRBJ1-2, with TRBD1 matching 12 bases. Germline CDR1 reads MNHNS; CDR2 reads SASEGT. V was clipped by 8 bases and J by 4 bases; unmatched bases: 5. The CDR3 runs 14 residues. CDR3 in DNA: TGTGCCAGCGGGGACAGGGGGCGTAGCTATGGCTACACCTTC. Amino acids: CASGDRGRSYGYTF.

The genes are TRBV3-1 and TRBJ2-1; D is unclear. Per the germline V gene, CDR1 is LGHDT and CDR2 is YNNKEL (reference sequence). V lost 1 base and J 10 bases, leaving 14 bases between the germline ends. CDR3 size: 14 residues. CDR3 nucleotides: TGTGCCAGCAGCCAAGGCAACCGGGTTAACGAGCAGTTCTTC. Translating gives CASSQGNRVNEQFF.

This clonotype was seen ten or more times. The CDR3 loop reads CASGNLLADQPQHF. The CDR3 DNA reads TGTGCCAGCGGTAACCTTTTAGCCGATCAGCCCCAGCATTTT. The chain carries TRBV2 and TRBJ1-5; D unclear. CDR1 SNHLY and CDR2 FYNNEI come from the germline V gene. The CDR3 covers 14 residues. With 8 bases removed from V and 5 bases from J, the gap between germline ends came to 16 bases.

This clonotype was detected many times. The gene calls are TRBV6-5 and TRBJ1-6; D gene unclear. The V gene lost 2 bases and the J gene lost 9 bases, with 17 bases spanning the gap. This CDR3 has 16 residues. CDR1 and CDR2 (germline): MNHEY, SVGAGI. Written as DNA, the CDR3 is TGTGCCAGCAGTTACCCCGGATCCGGAGTGGGTTCACCCCTCCACTTT. As protein: CASSYPGSGVGSPLHF.

The table lists this clonotype with many counts. J is TRBJ2-1 and V is TRBV7-9; perhaps TRBD1 as D (6 bases). Trimming left V 4 bases short and J 0 bases short, with 10 bases between. This CDR3 is built from 15 residues. Germline V gene sequence: CDR1 SEHNR, CDR2 FQNEAQ (reference sequence). The CDR3 loop is CASSSGTSSYNEQFF. The DNA for the CDR3 is TGTGCCAGCAGCTCCGGGACAAGCTCCTACAATGAGCAGTTCTTC. The whole variable domain, remainder taken from reference TRBV7-9 and TRBJ2-1, is DTGVSQNPRHKITKRGQNVTFRCDPISEHNRLYWYRQTLGQGPEFLTYFQNEAQLEKSRLLSDRFSAERPKGSFSTLEIQRTEQGDSAMYLCASSSGTSSYNEQFFGPGTRLTVL.

CDR3 loop: CAGQQGFYPRNTIYF. CDR3 bases: TGTGCCGGCCAACAGGGCTTCTACCCAAGAAACACCATATATTTT. The gene calls are TRBV30 and TRBJ1-3, with D possibly TRBD1 on 6 matching bases. This CDR3 spans 15 amino acids. Per germline, CDR1 GTSNPN and CDR2 SVGIG (reference sequence). Trimming shortened V by 8 bases and J by 5 bases, and 22 bases separated the two germline ends.

This chain uses TRBV4-1 with TRBJ2-3; D gene uncertain. CDR3 length equals 16 residues. Germline lookup yields CDR1 MGHRA and CDR2 YSYEKL. V lost 6 bases and J lost 0, with 16 bases in between. CDR3 in amino acids: CASSGGPNPSTDTQYF. The CDR3 coding sequence is TGCGCCAGCAGTGGCGGCCCCAACCCTAGCACAGATACGCAGTATTTT.

The chain employs TRBV6-5 and TRBJ2-7, with D possibly matching TRBD2 (6 bases). V was cut by 2 bases and J by 9 bases, with 8 bases left in between. CDR3 length equals 11 residues. Germline loops: CDR1 MNHEY, CDR2 SVGAGI. The CDR3 coding sequence is TGTGCCAGCAGTTACCTGGGGGGGCAGTACTTC. Translating it yields CASSYLGGQYF.

Many counts were recorded for this clonotype. DNA for the CDR3: TGTGCCAGCAGTTCCCACGGGACTAGCTCGGTGTTCTTC. This sequence encodes CASSSHGTSSVFF. V usage is TRBV28 and J usage is TRBJ2-1; 9 nucleotides align to TRBD2. Germline loops: CDR1 MDHEN, CDR2 SYDVKM. CDR3 length: 13 amino acids. The trim removed 4 bases at V and 15 bases at J, leaving 10 bases unmatched.

The rearrangement uses TRBV18 and TRBJ2-3; the D is unclear. CDR1 is KGHSH, CDR2 LQKENI, per germline. V was pared by 0 bases and J by 2 bases, with 12 bases between. The CDR3 length is 16 residues. Here the CDR3 reads CASSPPAASDTDTQYF. The CDR3 region has the DNA TGTGCCAGCTCACCACCGGCGGCTTCCGACACAGATACGCAGTATTTT.

The rearrangement uses TRBV4-1 and TRBJ1-4; 7 nucleotides line up with TRBD1. With 4 bases clipped from V and 8 bases from J, the junction kept 7 bases outside the gene matches. Per germline, CDR1 MGHRA and CDR2 YSYEKL. This CDR3 has 14 residues. CDR3 region: CASSRGQSSEKLFF. DNA of the CDR3: TGCGCCAGCAGCCGGGGACAGTCCAGCGAAAAACTGTTTTTT.

The CDR3 DNA reads TGTGCCAGCAGCCAAGCTTCGAATGAGCAGTTCTTC. Its translation: CASSQASNEQFF. V gene TRBV3-1 combines with J gene TRBJ2-1; D ambiguous. Trimming shortened V by 1 base and J by 7 bases, and 5 bases separated the two germline ends. Germline V gene sequence: CDR1 LGHDT, CDR2 YNNKEL (reference sequence). The CDR3 covers 12 residues.

This clonotype was picked up many times. The rearrangement joins TRBV28 to TRBJ2-7; D is unclear. The CDR3 contains 11 residues. CDR1 MDHEN and CDR2 SYDVKM come from the germline V gene. V shed 7 bases and J shed 3 bases, with 7 bases lying between them. For the CDR3, the DNA is TGTGCCAGCACCGACGGCTACGAGCAGTACTTC. Protein: CASTDGYEQYF.

This clonotype was found many times. V is TRBV2 and J is TRBJ2-5, with 10 bases aligning to TRBD2. CDR1 is SNHLY and CDR2 is FYNNEI in the germline V gene. The CDR3 consists of 16 residues. V shed 6 bases, J shed 4 bases, and the junction held 11 bases outside the gene matches. This CDR3 reads CASSERGGQVGETQYF. In DNA, the CDR3 is TGTGCCAGCAGCGAGCGGGGGGGCCAGGTCGGAGAGACCCAGTACTTC.

The sample holds many counts of this clonotype. The V call is TRBV6-4, the J call TRBJ2-2, with TRBD1 matching over 8 bases. The trim removed 5 bases at V and 4 bases at J, leaving 3 bases unmatched. The CDR3 extends over 14 amino acids. Germline values: CDR1 MRHNA, CDR2 SNTAGT. CDR3 sequence: CASSRTGTTGELFF. The CDR3 nucleotides read TGTGCCAGCAGTCGGACAGGGACCACCGGGGAGCTGTTTTTT.